The 18 T cell receptor beta chains below come from one sample, sequenced in a study of blood T cell repertoires in COVID-19. Assay used: immunoSEQ multiplex PCR; TCRdb lists only in-frame clones, some missing. This sample has around 280,000 clones, with approximately 86% found just once. The sample consisted of peripheral blood. Receptors originate from a woman aged 30 to 39 who had recovered from COVID-19.

This chain uses TRBV11-2 with TRBJ2-7, with D perhaps TRBD2 (5 bases). V was shortened by 3 bases and J by 0 bases, with 15 bases between the two germline ends. This CDR3 has 16 amino acids. Germline V gene data show CDR1 as SGHAT and CDR2 as FQNNGV. The CDR3, as DNA: TGTGCCAGCAGCTTGCCCCCCGGCGACTACTCCTACGAGCAGTACTTC. This translates into CASSLPPGDYSYEQYF.

The J gene is TRBJ2-5, the V gene TRBV18; 8 bases match TRBD2. Germline V gene sequence: CDR1 KGHSH, CDR2 LQKENI. The CDR3 is made up of 16 amino acids. V lost 4 bases, J lost 1 base, and 8 bases stayed unmatched. CDR3 nucleotides: TGTGCCAGCTCACACGTAGCGGGGATAACCCAAGAGACCCAGTACTTC. Amino acids: CASSHVAGITQETQYF.

This sequence joins TRBV11-2 and TRBJ2-2, with TRBD2 matching 11 bases. The V gene's germline CDR1 is SGHAT and CDR2 FQNNGV. This CDR3 is built from 15 residues. Trimming at V came to 1 base and at J to 5 bases, leaving 0 bases not matched to a gene. The chain's CDR3 is CASSLGTSGTGELFF. CDR3 DNA sequence: TGTGCCAGCAGCTTAGGGACTAGCGGGACCGGGGAGCTGTTTTTT. Filled out from reference TRBV11-2 and TRBJ2-2, the complete variable domain reads EAGVAQSPRYKIIEKRQSVAFWCNPISGHATLYWYQQILGQGPKLLIQFQNNGVVDDSQLPKDRFSAERLKGVDSTLKIQPAKLEDSAVYLCASSLGTSGTGELFFGEGSRLTVL.

The J gene is TRBJ1-2, the V gene TRBV5-4; a weak D match, TRBD1 (6 bases). CDR3 size: 14 residues. Looked up from germline, CDR1 is SGHNT and CDR2 is YYREEE (reference sequence). V was shortened by 1 base and J by 3 bases, with 10 bases between the two germline ends. CDR3 DNA: TGTGCCAGCAGCTTGTGGGGGCTTGACTATGGCTACACCTTC. It encodes CASSLWGLDYGYTF. Based on the CDR3 plus reference TRBV5-4 and TRBJ1-2, the full variable domain is ETGVTQSPTHLIKTRGQQVTLRCSSQSGHNTVSWYQQALGQGPQFIFQYYREEENGRGNFPPRFSGLQFPNYSSELNVNALELDDSALYLCASSLWGLDYGYTFGSGTRLTVV.

The chain's CDR3 is CASSRTQGGGGYTF. The CDR3, as DNA: TGTGCCAGCAGCCGAACCCAGGGGGGAGGCGGCTACACCTTC. The chain employs TRBV6-5 and TRBJ1-2; 7 nucleotides match TRBD1. J gave up 8 bases and V 6 bases, and 12 bases lay outside the gene matches. CDR1 is MNHEY and CDR2 is SVGAGI in the germline V gene. There are 14 residues in the CDR3.

V is TRBV6-6 and J is TRBJ1-1; D is unclear. This CDR3 region has 12 residues. V was pared by 4 bases and J by 6 bases, with 9 bases between. The germline V gene encodes CDR1 MNHNY and CDR2 SVGAGI (reference sequence). This CDR3 is CASSSLTPEAFF. The DNA for the CDR3 is TGTGCCAGCAGTTCCCTAACCCCTGAAGCTTTCTTT.

This rearrangement joins TRBV7-2 to TRBJ2-5; D not resolved. This CDR3 region has 13 residues. The germline CDR1 and CDR2 sequences are SGHTA and FQGNSA. V dropped 3 bases and J dropped 5 bases, with 10 bases sitting between them. In nucleotides, the CDR3 is TGTGCCAGCAGCTTGTCCCAGATCGAGACCCAGTACTTC. It translates to CASSLSQIETQYF.

The chain carries TRBV15 and TRBJ1-5, with D tentatively TRBD1 (5 bases). V lost 0 bases to trimming and J lost 11 bases, with 8 bases between them. Germline-derived CDR1 and CDR2 are LNHNV and YYDKDF (reference sequence). This CDR3 spans 12 amino acids. The CDR3 loop is CATSRDQGAQHF. Written as DNA, the CDR3 is TGTGCCACCAGCAGAGATCAAGGGGCCCAGCATTTT. Full variable domain (outside the CDR3, taken from reference TRBV15 and TRBJ1-5): DAMVIQNPRYQVTQFGKPVTLSCSQTLNHNVMYWYQQKSSQAPKLLFHYYDKDFNNEADTPDNFQSRRPNTSFCFLDIRSPGLGDTAMYLCATSRDQGAQHFGDGTRLSIL.

V is TRBV27 and J is TRBJ1-4; D is undetermined. The V gene's germline CDR1 is MNHEY and CDR2 SMNVEV (reference sequence). V lost 5 bases and J lost 0, with 13 bases in between. This CDR3 spans 16 amino acids. The CDR3 loop is CASSRYHSATNEKLFF. CDR3 DNA: TGTGCCAGCAGTCGATACCACAGTGCAACTAATGAAAAACTGTTTTTT.

J is TRBJ1-2 and V is TRBV5-6, with D perhaps TRBD1 (6 bases). Trimming shortened V by 1 base and J by 6 bases, and 10 bases separated the two germline ends. Germline CDR1 and CDR2: SGHDT and YYEEEE. There are 13 residues in the CDR3. CDR3 region: CASSLMGADGYTF. CDR3 coding DNA: TGTGCCAGCAGCTTGATGGGGGCTGATGGCTACACCTTC.

This clone appeared once. The rearrangement uses TRBV12-1 and TRBJ1-2. TRBV12-1 is tagged as a pseudogene. CDR3 length: 13 residues. The CDR3 is CASSYRGFYGYTF. CDR3 DNA: TGTGCCAGCAGCTACCGGGGGTTCTATGGCTACACCTTC.

This chain joins TRBV19 and TRBJ2-7; 11 bases are a match to TRBD1. Germline values: CDR1 LNHDA, CDR2 SQIVND (reference sequence). This CDR3 spans 14 amino acids. After removal of 5 bases from V and 3 bases from J, the junction contained 3 bases not matched to a gene. The DNA of the CDR3 is TGTGCCAGTAGTCCCGGGACAGGGGGCTACGAGCAGTACTTC. Amino acids: CASSPGTGGYEQYF. The full variable domain, its missing parts supplied by reference TRBV19 and TRBJ2-7, is DGGITQSPKYLFRKEGQNVTLSCEQNLNHDAMYWYRQDPGQGLRLIYYSQIVNDFQKGDIAEGYSVSREKKESFPLTVTSAQKNPTAFYLCASSPGTGGYEQYFGPGTRLTVT.

This clone was observed a handful of times. This chain connects TRBV2 to TRBJ2-1; 8 nucleotides line up with TRBD1. The germline CDR1 and CDR2 sequences are SNHLY and FYNNEI. CDR3 length: 13 amino acids. V was pared by 7 bases and J by 6 bases, with 5 bases of the junction left unmatched. The CDR3 bases are TGTGCCAGCATGAGCCAGGGGGCCAATGAGCAGTTCTTC. Translating gives CASMSQGANEQFF.

This clone has just one count. The chain employs TRBV6-4 and TRBJ1-5; D gene uncertain. In germline, CDR1 is MRHNA, CDR2 SNTAGT. The CDR3 has 16 residues. Trimming left V 1 base short and J 7 bases short, with 17 bases between. The CDR3 here is CASSDCGSWREQPQHF. The CDR3 DNA follows: TGTGCCAGCAGTGACTGCGGCAGTTGGAGAGAGCAGCCCCAGCATTTT.

The rearrangement uses TRBV5-6 and TRBJ2-7; D perhaps matches TRBD2 (6 bases). Germline lookup yields CDR1 SGHDT and CDR2 YYEEEE. Trimming cost V 0 bases and J 0 bases, with 10 bases left between them. The CDR3 extends over 15 amino acids. CDR3 region: CASSLGGLTSYEQYF. The CDR3 DNA reads TGTGCCAGCAGCTTGGGCGGACTAACCTCCTACGAGCAGTACTTC.

This rearrangement joins TRBV27 to TRBJ2-5, with D uncertain. Germline CDR1 reads MNHEY; CDR2 reads SMNVEV (reference sequence). V shed 8 bases and J shed 3 bases, with 19 bases lying between them. CDR3 length equals 15 residues. This chain's CDR3 is CASRLSGANEETQYF. The CDR3 bases are TGTGCCAGCCGCCTCTCTGGAGCGAATGAAGAGACCCAGTACTTC.

This clone was seen a few times. The V gene is TRBV5-4, the J gene TRBJ2-7; 8 bases are a match to TRBD2. The length of the CDR3 is 15 residues. In germline, CDR1 is SGHNT, CDR2 YYREEE (reference sequence). With 2 bases clipped from V and 0 bases from J, the junction kept 4 bases outside the gene matches. CDR3 residues: CASSLQAGVSYEQYF. The CDR3 DNA reads as TGTGCCAGCAGCTTACAAGCGGGAGTCTCCTACGAGCAGTACTTC.

This clone came up a few times. The chain employs TRBV29-1 and TRBJ1-6; D remains unclear. This CDR3 spans 13 amino acids. Trimming left V 4 bases short and J 9 bases short, with 13 bases between. From germline, CDR1 is SQVTM and CDR2 ANQGSEA. The CDR3 nucleotides are TGCAGCGTTGTTGAGGGATTCGGTTCACCCCTCCACTTT. It specifies CSVVEGFGSPLHF.